This entry concerns a single T cell receptor (beta chain). Its specificity is not known. These data are taken from a study of cytomegalovirus exposure and HLA in healthy donors. For the study at large: Inside one of the first data releases sat around 80 million unique TCRs taken from HLA-typed donors. Study-level results: The likely explanation for a cluster of highly shared sequence variants was sequencing artifact. A later analysis by the authors found several of the most significant clusters apparently linked to common viral pathogens.

PCR employed 60 Vbeta and 13 Jbeta primers. The method was immunoSEQ multiplex PCR; TCRdb's version includes in-frame clones alone and lacks a portion of them. In the table there are fewer than 150,000 clones, about four fifths of which are singletons. The CDR3 extends over 14 amino acids. Germline V lookup: CDR1 MDHEN, CDR2 SYDVKM. Trimming cost V 8 bases and J 5 bases, with 18 bases left between them. All the people who gave samples were healthy bone marrow donors. The chain combines TRBV28 with TRBJ1-2; D not resolved. The sequence was obtained from a middle-aged woman in good health and CMV-seropositive. Sequences were obtained from PBMCs. The chain's CDR3 is CASGGIGVGYGYTF. The CDR3 DNA reads TGTGCCAGCGGAGGTATTGGGGTGGGGTATGGCTACACCTTC.